This T cell receptor (beta chain) appears in the sequencing data of a study of spatial heterogeneity in lung cancer. Time point in this sample: sample taken at primary tumor resection. Whole RNA from tumor, nontumor lung or frozen PBMC was sequenced unsorted. V was pared by 4 bases and J by 5 bases, with 22 bases of the junction left unmatched. Per germline, CDR1 SGHTA and CDR2 FQGTGA. This CDR3 region has 22 residues. This clonotype was counted at least ten times. Unique molecular identifiers, one per molecule, were present on every TCR cDNA molecule. TCRdb itself ran the 5' RACE reads through MiXCR, one entry per CDR3 protein. The sample holds 20,000 to 25,000 distinct CDR3 sequences, about 4.7% seen once.

The source material was PBMCs, sampled at surgery. This sequence originates from a male donor with early-stage non-small cell lung cancer. This chain uses TRBV7-3 with TRBJ2-2; 13 bases match TRBD2. The CDR3 DNA is TGTGCCAGCAGCTCGCCGAACGGAAGGGGACTAGCGGGGACTTGGAATACCGGGGAGCTGTTTTTT. Translation: CASSSPNGRGLAGTWNTGELFF. Complete variable domain (other parts from reference TRBV7-3 and TRBJ2-2): GAGVSQTPSNKVTEKGKYVELRCDPISGHTALYWYRQSLGQGPEFLIYFQGTGAADDSGLPNDRFFAVRPEGSVSTLKIQRTERGDSAVYLCASSSPNGRGLAGTWNTGELFFGEGSRLTVL.